This entry describes one T cell receptor beta chain. Participant ages covered roughly 18 to 89 years across about 22 US areas. Cohorts were assigned according to the clinical history that participants reported. The data derive from a study of blood T cell repertoires in COVID-19. CDR1 MNHEY and CDR2 SVGAGI come from the germline V gene. V was cut by 0 bases and J by 3 bases, with 9 bases left in between. The CDR3 is 14 amino acids. The protocol was immunoSEQ multiplex PCR, while the TCRdb copy is restricted to in-frame clones and leaves out a portion. The table records over 350,000 clones, nearly 90% of them present only once.

Material: PBMCs or T cells enriched from blood (not recorded which). The TCR originated in a young woman with acute COVID-19. The V gene is TRBV6-5, the J gene TRBJ2-7; D not resolved. CDR3 region: CASSYSLYSYEQYF. CDR3 DNA sequence: TGTGCCAGCAGTTACTCTCTTTACAGCTACGAGCAGTACTTC.